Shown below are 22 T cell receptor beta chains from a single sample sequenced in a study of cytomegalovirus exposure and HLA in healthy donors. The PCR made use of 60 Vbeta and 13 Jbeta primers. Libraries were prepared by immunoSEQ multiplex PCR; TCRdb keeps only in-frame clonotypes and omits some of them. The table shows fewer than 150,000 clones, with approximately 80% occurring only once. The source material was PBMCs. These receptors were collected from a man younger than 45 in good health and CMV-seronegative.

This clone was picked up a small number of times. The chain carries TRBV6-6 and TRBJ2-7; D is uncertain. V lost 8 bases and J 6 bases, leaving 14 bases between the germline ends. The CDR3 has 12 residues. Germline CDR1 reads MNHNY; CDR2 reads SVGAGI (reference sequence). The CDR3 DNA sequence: TGTGCCAGCCGCCGACTTAACTTCGAGCAGTACTTC. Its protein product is CASRRLNFEQYF.

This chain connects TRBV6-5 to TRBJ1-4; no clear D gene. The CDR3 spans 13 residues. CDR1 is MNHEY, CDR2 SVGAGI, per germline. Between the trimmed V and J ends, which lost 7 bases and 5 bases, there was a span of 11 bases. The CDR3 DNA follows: TGTGCCAGCATTTCTGCCAGAAATGAAAAACTGTTTTTT. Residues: CASISARNEKLFF.

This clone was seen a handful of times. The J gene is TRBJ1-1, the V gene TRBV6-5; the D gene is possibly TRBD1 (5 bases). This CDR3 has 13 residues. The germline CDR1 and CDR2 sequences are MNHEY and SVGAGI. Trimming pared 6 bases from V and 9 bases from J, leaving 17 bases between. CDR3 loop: CASSPDGQKKAFF. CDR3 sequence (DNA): TGTGCCAGCAGCCCCGACGGACAAAAAAAAGCTTTCTTT.

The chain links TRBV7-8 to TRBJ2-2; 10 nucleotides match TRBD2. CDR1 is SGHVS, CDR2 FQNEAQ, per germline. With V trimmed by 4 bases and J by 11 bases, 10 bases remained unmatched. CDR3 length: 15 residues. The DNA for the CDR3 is TGTGCCAGCAGCTCCCGGGTAGCGGGAGGTAGAGAGCTGTTTTTT. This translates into CASSSRVAGGRELFF.

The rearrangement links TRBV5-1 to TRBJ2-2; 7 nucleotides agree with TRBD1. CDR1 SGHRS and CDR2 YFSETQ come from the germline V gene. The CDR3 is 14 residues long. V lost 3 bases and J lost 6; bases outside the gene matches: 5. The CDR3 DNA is TGCGCCAGCAGCTACGTAGGACAGGCCGGGGAGCTGTTTTTT. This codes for CASSYVGQAGELFF. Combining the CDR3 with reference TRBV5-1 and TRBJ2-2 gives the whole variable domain KAGVTQTPRYLIKTRGQQVTLSCSPISGHRSVSWYQQTPGQGLQFLFEYFSETQRNKGNFPGRFSGRQFSNSRSEMNVSTLELGDSALYLCASSYVGQAGELFFGEGSRLTVL.

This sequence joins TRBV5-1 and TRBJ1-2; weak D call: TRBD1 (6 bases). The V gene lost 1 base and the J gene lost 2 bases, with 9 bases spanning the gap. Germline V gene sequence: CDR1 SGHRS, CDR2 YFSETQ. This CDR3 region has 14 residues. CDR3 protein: CASSLSTGNYGYTF. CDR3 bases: TGCGCCAGCAGCTTGAGTACAGGGAACTATGGCTACACCTTC. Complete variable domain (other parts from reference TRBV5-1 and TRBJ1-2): KAGVTQTPRYLIKTRGQQVTLSCSPISGHRSVSWYQQTPGQGLQFLFEYFSETQRNKGNFPGRFSGRQFSNSRSEMNVSTLELGDSALYLCASSLSTGNYGYTFGSGTRLTVV.

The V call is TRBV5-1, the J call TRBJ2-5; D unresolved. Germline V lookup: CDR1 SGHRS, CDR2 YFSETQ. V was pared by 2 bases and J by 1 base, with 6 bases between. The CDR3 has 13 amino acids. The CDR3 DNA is TGCGCCAGCAGCTTCCTCTTCCAAGAGACCCAGTACTTC. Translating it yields CASSFLFQETQYF.

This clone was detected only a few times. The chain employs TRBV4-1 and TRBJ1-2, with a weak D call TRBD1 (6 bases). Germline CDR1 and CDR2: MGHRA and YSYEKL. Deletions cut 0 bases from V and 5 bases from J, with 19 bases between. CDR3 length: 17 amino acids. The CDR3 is CASSQDMAGVEWYGYTF. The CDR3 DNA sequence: TGCGCCAGCAGCCAAGATATGGCAGGGGTCGAATGGTATGGCTACACCTTC.

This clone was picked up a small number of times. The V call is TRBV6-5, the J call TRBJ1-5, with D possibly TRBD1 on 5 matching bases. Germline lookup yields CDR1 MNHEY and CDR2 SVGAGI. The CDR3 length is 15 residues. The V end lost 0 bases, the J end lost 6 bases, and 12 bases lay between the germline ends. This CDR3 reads CASSYSKQASQPQHF. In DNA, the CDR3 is TGTGCCAGCAGTTACTCGAAACAGGCTAGTCAGCCCCAGCATTTT.

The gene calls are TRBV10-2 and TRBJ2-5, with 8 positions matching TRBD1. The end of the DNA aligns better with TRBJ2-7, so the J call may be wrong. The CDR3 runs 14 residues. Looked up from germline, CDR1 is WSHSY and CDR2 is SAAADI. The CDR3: CASLKGQDAYEQYF. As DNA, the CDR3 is TGCGCCAGCCTAAAGGGACAGGACGCCTACGAGCAGTACTTC.

CDR3 region: CASSPDSDTQYF. The CDR3 coding sequence is TGTGCCAGCAGTCCGGACTCCGATACGCAGTATTTT. This chain joins TRBV6-5 and TRBJ2-3; possibly TRBD2 for D (5 bases). V was cut by 5 bases and J by 6 bases, with 9 bases left in between. The CDR3 is 12 amino acids. The germline V gene encodes CDR1 MNHEY and CDR2 SVGAGI.

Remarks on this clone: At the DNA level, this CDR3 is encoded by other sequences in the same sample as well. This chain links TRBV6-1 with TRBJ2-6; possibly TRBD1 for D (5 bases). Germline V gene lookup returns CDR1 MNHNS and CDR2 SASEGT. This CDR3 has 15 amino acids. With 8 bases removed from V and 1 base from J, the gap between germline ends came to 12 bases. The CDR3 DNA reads TGTGCCAGCCGAACAGGCCGGTCTGGGGCCAACGTCCTGACTTTC. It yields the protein CASRTGRSGANVLTF.

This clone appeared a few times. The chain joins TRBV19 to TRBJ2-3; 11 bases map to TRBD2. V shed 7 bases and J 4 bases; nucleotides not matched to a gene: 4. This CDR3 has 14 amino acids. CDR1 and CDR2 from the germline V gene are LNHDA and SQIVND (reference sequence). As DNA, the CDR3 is TGTGCCAGTACGACTAGCGGGAAAGCAGATACGCAGTATTTT. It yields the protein CASTTSGKADTQYF.

DNA of the CDR3: TGTGCCAGCAGCCCTCAACTCCGGGGGGTGCTGTTTTTT. This translates into CASSPQLRGVLFF. The chain is built from TRBV14 and TRBJ1-4, with D possibly TRBD1 on 5 matching bases. Germline V CDR1 and CDR2: SGHDN, FVKESK. V was shortened by 4 bases and J by 14 bases, with 17 bases between the two germline ends. This CDR3 region has 13 residues.

The DNA of the CDR3 is TGTGCCATCCAACGGATCCGCCGAGGCGATTCACCCCTCCACTTT. It yields the protein CAIQRIRRGDSPLHF. V gene TRBV10-3 combines with J gene TRBJ1-6; D not certain. The germline gives CDR1 ENHRY, CDR2 SYGVKD. The CDR3 is made up of 15 amino acids. V lost 8 bases, J lost 8 bases, and 19 bases lay in between.

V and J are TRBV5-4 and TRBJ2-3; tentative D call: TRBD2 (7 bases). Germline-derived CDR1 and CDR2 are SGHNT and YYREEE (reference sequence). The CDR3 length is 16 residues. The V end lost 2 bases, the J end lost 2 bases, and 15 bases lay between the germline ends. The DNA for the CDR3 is TGTGCCAGCAGCTTCCGCCGGGCGGGGGCCACAGATACGCAGTATTTT. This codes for CASSFRRAGATDTQYF.

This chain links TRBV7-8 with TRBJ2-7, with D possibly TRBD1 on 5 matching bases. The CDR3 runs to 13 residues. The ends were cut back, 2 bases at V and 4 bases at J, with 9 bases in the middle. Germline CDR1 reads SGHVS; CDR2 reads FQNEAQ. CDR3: CASSLQGLYEQYF. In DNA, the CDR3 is TGTGCCAGCAGCTTACAGGGTTTGTACGAGCAGTACTTC. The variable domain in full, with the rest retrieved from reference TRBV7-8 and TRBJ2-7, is GAGVSQSPRYKVAKRGQDVALRCDPISGHVSLFWYQQALGQGPEFLTYFQNEAQLDKSGLPSDRFFAERPEGSVSTLKIQRTQQEDSAVYLCASSLQGLYEQYFGPGTRLTVT.

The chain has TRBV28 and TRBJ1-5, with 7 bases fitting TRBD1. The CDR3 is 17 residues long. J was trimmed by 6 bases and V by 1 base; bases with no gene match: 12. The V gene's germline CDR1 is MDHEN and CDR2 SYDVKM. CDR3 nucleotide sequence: TGTGCCAGCAGTTTATTCGCCGGGACAGTAAAGCCTCAGCCCCAGCATTTT. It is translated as CASSLFAGTVKPQPQHF.

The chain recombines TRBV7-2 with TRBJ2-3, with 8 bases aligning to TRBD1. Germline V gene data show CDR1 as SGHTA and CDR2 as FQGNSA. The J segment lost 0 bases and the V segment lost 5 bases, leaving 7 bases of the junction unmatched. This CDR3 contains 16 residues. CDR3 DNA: TGTGCCAGCAGCCAGGCAGGGGGCGCTAGCACAGATACGCAGTATTTT. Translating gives CASSQAGGASTDTQYF.

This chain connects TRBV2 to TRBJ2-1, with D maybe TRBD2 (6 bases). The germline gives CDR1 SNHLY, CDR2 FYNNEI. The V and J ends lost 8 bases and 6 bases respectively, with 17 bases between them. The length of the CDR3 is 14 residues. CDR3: CASRRGLLSNEQFF. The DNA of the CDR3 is TGTGCCAGCCGAAGGGGACTCCTCTCCAATGAGCAGTTCTTC.

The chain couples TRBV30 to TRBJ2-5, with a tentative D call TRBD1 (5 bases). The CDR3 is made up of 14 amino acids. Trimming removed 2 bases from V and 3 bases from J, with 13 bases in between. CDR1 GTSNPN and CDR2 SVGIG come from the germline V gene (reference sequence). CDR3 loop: CAWSRQSPKETQYF. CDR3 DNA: TGTGCCTGGAGTAGACAGAGTCCTAAAGAGACCCAGTACTTC.

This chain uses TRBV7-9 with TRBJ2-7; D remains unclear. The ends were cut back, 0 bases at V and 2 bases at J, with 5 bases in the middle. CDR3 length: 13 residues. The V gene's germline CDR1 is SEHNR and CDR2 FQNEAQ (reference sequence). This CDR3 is CASSLANTYEQYF. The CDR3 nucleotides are TGTGCCAGCAGCTTAGCGAACACCTACGAGCAGTACTTC.